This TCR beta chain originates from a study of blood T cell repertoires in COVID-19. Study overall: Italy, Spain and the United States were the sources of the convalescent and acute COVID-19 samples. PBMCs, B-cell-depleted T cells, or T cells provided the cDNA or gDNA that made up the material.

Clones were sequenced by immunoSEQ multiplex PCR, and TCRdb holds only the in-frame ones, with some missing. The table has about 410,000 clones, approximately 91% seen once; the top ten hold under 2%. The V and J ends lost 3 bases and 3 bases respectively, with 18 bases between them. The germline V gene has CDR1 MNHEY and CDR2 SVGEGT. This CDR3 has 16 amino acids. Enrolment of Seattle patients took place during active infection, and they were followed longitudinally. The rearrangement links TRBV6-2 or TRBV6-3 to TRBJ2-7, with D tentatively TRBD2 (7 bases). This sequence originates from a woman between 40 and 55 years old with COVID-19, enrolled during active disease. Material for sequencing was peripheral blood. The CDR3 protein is CASSYRGGSRGYEQYF. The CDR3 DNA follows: TGTGCCAGCAGTTATAGGGGGGGCAGCCGAGGCTACGAGCAGTACTTC.